Listed here is a single T cell receptor beta chain. This clonotype has a handful of counts. The antigen this receptor binds is unknown. The record has no base qualities; no much larger clone is one base away. This sample was taken from a study of blood T cells in healthy people across ages (dated by TCRdb to the mid-2010s). For context, the study as a whole: In model experiments, roughly one uniquely barcoded TCR beta cDNA molecule per two T cells was captured by template switching. Two additional independent replicas of 1 million unique cDNA reads from the same blood draw were analyzed for two donors (one aged 18 to 29 and one aged 80 or older). To track age-related changes in TCR beta repertoire diversity, the study relied on deep sequencing normalized with unique cDNA molecular identifiers. Four age groups were formed from the donors: young (average roughly 16 years), middle-aged (approximately 39), aged (62) and long-lived (around 82). Donors of different ages were randomly distributed across sequencing lanes to avoid experimental bias. On the study overall, not on this receptor specifically: Estimates of total diversity based on one million sequenced T cells were considered lower bounds and underestimates. A strong correlation was found between observed TCR beta diversity and the percentage of naive T cells measured by flow cytometry. Bulk unsorted PBMC profiling prevented conclusive comparison of naive and antigen-experienced compartments. As age increased, observed TCR beta diversity per million T cells dropped in a roughly linear way, and a significant reduction was already evident by age 40. Because the CMV infection status of the donors was unknown, age-related changes in expanded clonotypes may potentially have been confounded. The long-lived group showed more naive CD4+ T cells, fewer expanded clones and increased TCR diversity than the aged group, suggesting age selection.

Germline trimming amounts to 0 bases on V and 4 bases on J, with 3 as the count of junction bases outside the gene matches. From cysteine to phenylalanine, the CDR3 is 15 amino acids long. Only the CDR3 region is kept as DNA, spanning 45 bases read in frame from base 1. The germline V gene yields MGHRA for CDR1 and YSYEKL for CDR2. Library preparation employed 5' RACE. Reads for this sample came from an Illumina HiSeq 2500. A second 7 to 11 cycle PCR used a sample-barcoded 5' primer and a J-beta primer mix. A template-switch 5' adaptor carrying 12 random nucleotides introduced a unique molecular identifier onto each TCR beta cDNA molecule. At least 2.5 million CDR3-containing paired-end reads were obtained from each sample. First-strand cDNA was synthesized from all RNA with the Mint cDNA synthesis kit, primed by a TRBC-specific oligonucleotide. After uracil-DNA glycosylase treatment, a first 18-cycle PCR used universal primers M1SS and BC2_uni_R on all cDNA. As for the original processing: Normalization of each sample was performed by random selection of 1 million high-quality reads, each carrying a distinct molecular identifier. Instead of being binned into consensus sequences, reads with shared molecular identifiers were discarded. MiTCR, set to a Q25 quality threshold and the strictest error-elimination algorithm, was used for CDR3 identification, clonotype clustering and error correction. A nonparametric unseen species model with Euler transformation was used to estimate lower-bound total TCR beta diversity. The public reads were reanalyzed by TCRdb: fastp trimming at Q25, MiXCR alignment, in-frame beta chains only. Each entry is one CDR3 protein sequence, shown with its most common DNA and genes. TCRdb, not the original authors, processed these V and J calls. The sample table holds roughly 1,500,000 distinct CDR3 sequences, of which about 31% were seen once. The ten most abundant clones make up about 11% of the sample.

Systemically healthy Caucasian individuals from Russia, 35 to 50 in total and aged about 6 to 100 years, were included as donors. Ten milliliters of peripheral blood were drawn from each donor into EDTA-treated Vacutainer tubes. Ficoll-Paque density-gradient centrifugation was used to isolate PBMCs, with at least 7 million per sample. Trizol reagent was used to extract total RNA from the PBMCs, yielding at least 5.5 micrograms per sample. For every donor, an aliquot of PBMCs went through flow cytometry to measure the percentages of naive CD45RAhigh/CD27high T cells. This receptor was obtained from a woman aged 25 to 39 in good health. The V and J genes are TRBV4-1 and TRBJ1-2, with 9 middle bases fitting TRBD1. The source material was blood. The CDR3 region reads CASSQEEQGAYGYTF. The nucleotides read TGCGCCAGCAGCCAAGAAGAACAGGGGGCCTATGGCTACACCTTC.